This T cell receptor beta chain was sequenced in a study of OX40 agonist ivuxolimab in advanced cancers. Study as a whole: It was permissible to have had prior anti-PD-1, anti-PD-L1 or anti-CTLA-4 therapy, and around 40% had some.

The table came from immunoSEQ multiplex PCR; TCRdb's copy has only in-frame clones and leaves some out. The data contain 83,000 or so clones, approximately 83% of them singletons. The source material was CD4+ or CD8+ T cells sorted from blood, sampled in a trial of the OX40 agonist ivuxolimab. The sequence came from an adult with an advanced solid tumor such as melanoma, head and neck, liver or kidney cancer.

CDR3 sequence reads: CASSPHYPNTEAFF. The CDR3 coding sequence is TGTGCCAGCAGCCCCCACTATCCGAACACTGAAGCTTTCTTT. V gene TRBV9 combines with J gene TRBJ1-1, with D unclear. The CDR3 runs to 14 residues. V gave up 4 bases and J gave up 1 base, with 11 bases separating them. Germline V gene data show CDR1 as SGDLS and CDR2 as YYNGEE.